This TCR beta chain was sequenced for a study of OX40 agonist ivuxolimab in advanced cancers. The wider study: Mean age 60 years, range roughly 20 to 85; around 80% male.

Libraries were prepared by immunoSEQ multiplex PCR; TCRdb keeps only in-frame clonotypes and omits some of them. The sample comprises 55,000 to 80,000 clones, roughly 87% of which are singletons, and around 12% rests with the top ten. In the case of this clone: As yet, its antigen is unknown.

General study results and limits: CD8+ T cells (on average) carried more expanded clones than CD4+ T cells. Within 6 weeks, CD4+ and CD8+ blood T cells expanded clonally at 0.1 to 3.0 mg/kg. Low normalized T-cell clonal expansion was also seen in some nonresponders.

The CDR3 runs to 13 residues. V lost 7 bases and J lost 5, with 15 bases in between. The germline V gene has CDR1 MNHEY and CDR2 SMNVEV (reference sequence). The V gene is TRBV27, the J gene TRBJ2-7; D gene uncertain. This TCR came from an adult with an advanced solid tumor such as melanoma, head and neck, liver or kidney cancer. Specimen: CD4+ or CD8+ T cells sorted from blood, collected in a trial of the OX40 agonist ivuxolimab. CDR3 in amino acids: CASNSPYKNEQYF. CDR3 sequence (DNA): TGTGCCAGCAACTCGCCCTACAAGAACGAGCAGTACTTC.